A single T cell receptor (beta chain) is shown here with its context. Its antigen is as yet unknown. One base away lies a much larger clone, so this may be a sequencing read error. The data were obtained in a study of T cells in Graves' hyperthyroidism and ophthalmopathy. Study-level background: Peripheral blood samples were taken at initial diagnosis, prior to any treatment.

Amplification targeted TCR beta CDR3 regions from RNA transcripts. During a first-round RT-PCR of the TCR CDR3, the HTBI primer set was used. TCRdb recomputed calls from the multiplex PCR reads with MiXCR, one row per CDR3 protein. The data show around 250,000 distinct CDR3 sequences, about 16% seen once. The study's findings and limits: Ophthalmopathy got predicted by the model a median about six months before its onset. Most clonotypes that expanded in the thyroid above 0.001 also showed up in blood.

This receptor was taken from a woman aged 18-29 years with Graves' ophthalmopathy. Sequencing used blood.

The DNA for the CDR3 is TGTGCCAGCTCACCACCCAGGACAGGGGTCAACCATGGCTACACCTTC. Protein: CASSPPRTGVNHGYTF. The chain is built from TRBV18 and TRBJ1-2, with 9 positions matching TRBD1. J gave up 6 bases and V 0 bases, and 8 bases lay outside the gene matches. The CDR3 runs to 16 residues. CDR1 and CDR2 (germline): KGHSH, LQKENI. The whole variable domain, remainder taken from reference TRBV18 and TRBJ1-2, is NAGVMQNPRHLVRRRGQEARLRCSPMKGHSHVYWYRQLPEEGLKFMVYLQKENIIDESGMPKERFSAEFPKEGPSILRIQQVVRGDSAAYFCASSPPRTGVNHGYTFGSGTRLTVV.